One sample yielded the 20 T cell receptor beta chains listed below, sequenced in a study of Ad26.COV2.S vaccination and SARS-CoV-2 variants. Treatment here: around 19 received Ad26.COV2.S at low or high dose, single or two shots; about 5 received placebo; per-sample allocation not given. The study sampled participants on day 63 after the first vaccine or placebo injection. TCRdb's copy holds only in-frame clones and misses some; the assay was immunoSEQ multiplex PCR. The table shows approximately 400,000 clones, with around 84% occurring only once. The material sequenced was peripheral blood, taken in a trial of Ad26.COV2.S vaccine versus placebo. The receptors shown here come from a person aged 18-60 years who received the Ad26.COV2.S COVID-19 vaccine or a placebo.

The chain recombines TRBV7-5 with TRBJ2-5. TRBV7-5 is given as a pseudogene. The CDR3 spans 14 residues. CDR3 amino acids: CVRSLTGRQETQYF. In DNA form, the CDR3 reads TGTGTCAGAAGCTTAACGGGACGACAAGAGACCCAGTACTTC.

The V call is TRBV10-3, the J call TRBJ2-7; TRBD1 is a possible D gene (5 bases). V lost 3 bases and J lost 7, with 16 bases in between. The germline V gene has CDR1 ENHRY and CDR2 SYGVKD. This CDR3 comprises 14 residues. CDR3 nucleotides: TGTGCCATCAGTGAAATGCAGGGATCGCAAGAGCAGTACTTC. The encoded protein is CAISEMQGSQEQYF.

The chain is built from TRBV24-1 and TRBJ2-1, with 8 bases that match TRBD2. This CDR3 comprises 16 residues. CDR1 is KGHDR and CDR2 is SFDVKD in the germline V gene. Trimming removed 3 bases from V and 9 bases from J; junction bases left unmatched: 12. CDR3 nucleotides: TGTGCCACCAGTGATCCGGGGCTAGCGGGTCCCATTGAGCAGTTCTTC. It translates to CATSDPGLAGPIEQFF.

This clone was recorded once. The rearrangement links TRBV18 to TRBJ2-5; D might be TRBD1 (5 bases). The CDR3 consists of 15 residues. Trimming cost V 0 bases and J 2 bases, with 10 bases left between them. Germline loops: CDR1 KGHSH, CDR2 LQKENI. CDR3: CASSPPEDRQETQYF. The CDR3 DNA sequence: TGTGCCAGCTCACCACCCGAAGACAGACAAGAGACCCAGTACTTC. The entire variable domain, with the rest obtained from reference TRBV18 and TRBJ2-5, is as follows: NAGVMQNPRHLVRRRGQEARLRCSPMKGHSHVYWYRQLPEEGLKFMVYLQKENIIDESGMPKERFSAEFPKEGPSILRIQQVVRGDSAAYFCASSPPEDRQETQYFGPGTRLLVL.

The chain recombines TRBV6-5 with TRBJ2-1; 8 nucleotides line up with TRBD2. This CDR3 region has 14 residues. Germline loops: CDR1 MNHEY, CDR2 SVGAGI. The junction had 4 bases not matched to a gene; V was cut back by 5 bases and J by 4 bases. The CDR3 sequence is CASSTSGGYNEQFF. The CDR3 DNA follows: TGTGCCAGCAGTACTAGCGGCGGGTACAATGAGCAGTTCTTC.

The chain carries TRBV5-1 and TRBJ1-1; possibly TRBD1 for D (6 bases). V dropped 3 bases and J dropped 3 bases, with 9 bases sitting between them. This CDR3 spans 13 amino acids. Germline values: CDR1 SGHRS, CDR2 YFSETQ. The CDR3 protein is CASSSQGHTEAFF. CDR3 coding DNA: TGCGCCAGCAGCTCCCAGGGGCACACTGAAGCTTTCTTT. The full variable domain, completed using reference TRBV5-1 and TRBJ1-1, is KAGVTQTPRYLIKTRGQQVTLSCSPISGHRSVSWYQQTPGQGLQFLFEYFSETQRNKGNFPGRFSGRQFSNSRSEMNVSTLELGDSALYLCASSSQGHTEAFFGQGTRLTVV.

The rearrangement joins TRBV4-1 to TRBJ2-7; 10 bases match TRBD1. Trimming took 3 bases from V and 3 from J; bases not matched to a gene: 5. Germline V gene sequence: CDR1 MGHRA, CDR2 YSYEKL. The CDR3 totals 15 residues. CDR3 nucleotides: TGCGCCAGCAGCCAGGCCGACAGGGGGCACTACGAGCAGTACTTC. Protein sequence: CASSQADRGHYEQYF.

The chain joins TRBV30 to TRBJ1-2; 11 bases line up with TRBD1. Losses at the gene ends were 1 base for V and 5 bases for J; bases not matched to a gene: 9. CDR1 is GTSNPN and CDR2 is SVGIG in the germline V gene (reference sequence). This CDR3 has 16 amino acids. CDR3 nucleotide sequence: TGTGCCTGGAGTGACTTCCGGACAGGGGGCGCTTATGGCTACACCTTC. Protein product: CAWSDFRTGGAYGYTF.

The gene calls are TRBV30 and TRBJ1-4, with D perhaps TRBD1 (5 bases). Between the trimmed V and J ends, which lost 4 bases and 7 bases, there was a span of 13 bases. The germline gives CDR1 GTSNPN, CDR2 SVGIG (reference sequence). This CDR3 comprises 13 residues. The CDR3: CAWKYRLPEKLFF. The CDR3, as DNA: TGTGCCTGGAAGTACAGGTTACCTGAAAAACTGTTTTTT. Filled out from reference TRBV30 and TRBJ1-4, the complete variable domain reads SQTIHQWPATLVQPVGSPLSLECTVEGTSNPNLYWYRQAAGRGLQLLFYSVGIGQISSEVPQNLSASRPQDRQFILSSKKLLLSDSGFYLCAWKYRLPEKLFFGSGTQLSVL.

V and J are TRBV23-1 and TRBJ2-2, with TRBD1 identical over 8 bases. TRBV23-1 is given ORF status, its function remaining uncertain. CDR3 length: 22 amino acids. V shed 0 bases, J shed 0 bases, and the junction held 18 bases outside the gene matches. The chain's CDR3 is CASSQSWSTGVAADANTGELFF. The CDR3 region has the DNA TGCGCCAGCAGTCAATCTTGGTCGACAGGGGTGGCGGCTGACGCGAACACCGGGGAGCTGTTTTTT.

This chain uses TRBV30 with TRBJ2-7; 8 positions agree with TRBD2. The CDR3 sequence is 14 residues long. Germline loops: CDR1 GTSNPN, CDR2 SVGIG (reference sequence). The junction had 8 bases not matched to a gene; V was cut back by 4 bases and J by 3 bases. The CDR3 is CAWKGRGAHYEQYF. The DNA for the CDR3 is TGTGCCTGGAAGGGGCGGGGGGCCCACTACGAGCAGTACTTC.

V and J are TRBV6-6 and TRBJ2-1; TRBD1 is a possible D gene (6 bases). Germline V lookup: CDR1 MNHNY, CDR2 SVGAGI (reference sequence). CDR3 size: 13 residues. Trimming shortened V by 6 bases and J by 7 bases, and 13 bases separated the two germline ends. The DNA for the CDR3 is TGTGCCAGCAGGGGACATATTAATAATGAGCAGTTCTTC. Protein sequence: CASRGHINNEQFF.

This clone was seen only once. This chain connects TRBV2 to TRBJ1-1, with 12 bases that match TRBD1. J was trimmed by 0 bases and V by 4 bases; bases with no gene match: 6. CDR1 and CDR2 (germline): SNHLY, FYNNEI. The CDR3 runs to 17 residues. CDR3 sequence reads: CASSGDRGRTMNTEAFF. CDR3 DNA: TGTGCCAGCAGTGGGGACAGGGGGCGAACGATGAACACTGAAGCTTTCTTT.

CDR3 residues: CASSQDETREGVTDTQYF. DNA for the CDR3: TGCGCCAGCAGCCAAGACGAGACGCGGGAGGGCGTCACAGATACGCAGTATTTT. This chain uses TRBV4-3 with TRBJ2-3; TRBD2 matches 9 bases. Germline V gene sequence: CDR1 LGHNA, CDR2 YSLEER. V was pared by 0 bases and J by 2 bases, with 9 bases of the junction left unmatched. The CDR3 is 18 residues long.

This chain links TRBV3-1 (or the pseudogene TRBV3-2) with TRBJ1-1, with TRBD1 matching over 8 bases. The CDR3 is 16 amino acids. Per the germline V gene, CDR1 is LGHDT and CDR2 is YNNKEL (reference sequence). J was trimmed by 6 bases and V by 0 bases; bases with no gene match: 9. CDR3 bases: TGTGCCAGCAGCCAAGAACGGACAGGGTGGAAACCTGAAGCTTTCTTT. This sequence encodes CASSQERTGWKPEAFF.

A single count supports this clone. This chain links TRBV4-3 with TRBJ2-7; 9 nucleotides line up with TRBD1. In germline, CDR1 is LGHNA, CDR2 YSLEER. CDR3 size: 17 residues. The V and J ends lost 0 bases and 0 bases, in that order; junction bases with no gene match: 6. The CDR3 region has the DNA TGCGCCAGCAGCCAAGATCACGGACAGGGGACCTCCTACGAGCAGTACTTC. It codes for CASSQDHGQGTSYEQYF.

This clone was observed a few times. V is TRBV19 and J is TRBJ1-3; D is ambiguous. CDR1 is LNHDA, CDR2 SQIVND, per germline (reference sequence). The CDR3 runs 17 residues. V lost 3 bases and J 1 base, leaving 16 bases between the germline ends. CDR3 sequence reads: CASSMAPVGRSGNTIYF. The DNA for the CDR3 is TGTGCCAGTAGTATGGCCCCCGTGGGCCGGTCTGGAAACACCATATATTTT.

The chain combines TRBV3-1 (or the pseudogene TRBV3-2) with TRBJ2-1; 9 bases are a match to TRBD1. The CDR3 runs to 14 residues. With 5 bases clipped from V and 4 bases from J, the junction kept 3 bases outside the gene matches. In germline, CDR1 is LGHDT, CDR2 YNNKEL (reference sequence). CDR3 sequence: CASSLTGGYNEQFF. CDR3 nucleotide sequence: TGTGCCAGCAGCTTGACAGGGGGGTACAATGAGCAGTTCTTC.

The J gene is TRBJ2-3, the V gene TRBV6-6; D is ambiguous. Looked up from germline, CDR1 is MNHNY and CDR2 is SVGAGI (reference sequence). There are 12 residues in the CDR3. Trimming left V 5 bases short and J 0 bases short, with 3 bases between. CDR3 protein: CASSLSTDTQYF. The CDR3 DNA sequence: TGTGCCAGCAGTCTAAGCACAGATACGCAGTATTTT.

The chain uses TRBV6-6 and TRBJ2-7; a weak D match, TRBD1 (6 bases). Germline loops: CDR1 MNHNY, CDR2 SVGAGI (reference sequence). The CDR3 sequence is 15 residues long. V gave up 6 bases and J gave up 2 bases, with 17 bases separating them. This CDR3 is CASSYTGTPPYEQYF. The CDR3 coding sequence is TGTGCCAGCAGCTATACCGGGACACCGCCCTACGAGCAGTACTTC.